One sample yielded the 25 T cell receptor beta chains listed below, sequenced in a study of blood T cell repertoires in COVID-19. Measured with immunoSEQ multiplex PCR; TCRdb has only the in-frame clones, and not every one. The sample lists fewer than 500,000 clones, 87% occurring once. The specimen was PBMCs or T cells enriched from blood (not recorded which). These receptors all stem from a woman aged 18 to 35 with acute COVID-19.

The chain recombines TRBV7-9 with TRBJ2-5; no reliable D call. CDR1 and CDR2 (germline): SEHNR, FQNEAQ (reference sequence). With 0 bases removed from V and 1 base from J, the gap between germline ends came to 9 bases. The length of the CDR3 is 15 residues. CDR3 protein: CASSLALSGQETQYF. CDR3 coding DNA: TGTGCCAGCAGCTTAGCGCTATCAGGCCAAGAGACCCAGTACTTC.

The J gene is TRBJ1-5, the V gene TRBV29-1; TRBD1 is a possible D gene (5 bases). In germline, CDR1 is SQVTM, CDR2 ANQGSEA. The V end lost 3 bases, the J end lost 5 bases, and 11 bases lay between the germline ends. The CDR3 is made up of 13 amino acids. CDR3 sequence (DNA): TGCAGCGTTGAGGTGACAGCAGATCAGCCCCAGCATTTT. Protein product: CSVEVTADQPQHF.

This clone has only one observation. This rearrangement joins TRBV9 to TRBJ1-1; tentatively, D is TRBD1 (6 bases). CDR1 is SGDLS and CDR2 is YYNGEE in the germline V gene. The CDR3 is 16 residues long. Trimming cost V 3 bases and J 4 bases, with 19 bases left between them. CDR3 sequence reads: CASSGGEGELVTEAFF. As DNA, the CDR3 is TGTGCCAGCAGCGGAGGAGAGGGGGAGTTAGTCACTGAAGCTTTCTTT.

The CDR3 nucleotides are TGTGCCAGCAGTTTATCCAGGGTGGGCACTGAAGCTTTCTTT. It encodes CASSLSRVGTEAFF. This rearrangement joins TRBV27 to TRBJ1-1; a weak D match, TRBD1 (5 bases). With 0 bases removed from V and 4 bases from J, the gap between germline ends came to 9 bases. This CDR3 has 14 amino acids. The germline CDR1 and CDR2 sequences are MNHEY and SMNVEV (reference sequence).

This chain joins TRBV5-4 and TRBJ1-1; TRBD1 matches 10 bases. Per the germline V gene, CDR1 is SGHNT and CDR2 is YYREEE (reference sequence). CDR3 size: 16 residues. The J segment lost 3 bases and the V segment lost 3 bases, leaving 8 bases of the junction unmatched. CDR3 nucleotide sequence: TGTGCCAGCAGCTCCAAGACAGGGGGCGCGCACACTGAAGCTTTCTTT. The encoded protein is CASSSKTGGAHTEAFF.

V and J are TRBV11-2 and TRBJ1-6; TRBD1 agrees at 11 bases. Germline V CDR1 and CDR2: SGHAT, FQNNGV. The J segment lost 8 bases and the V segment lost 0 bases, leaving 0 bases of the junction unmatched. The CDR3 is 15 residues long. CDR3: CASSLEGQGDSPLHF. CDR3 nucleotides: TGTGCCAGCAGCTTAGAGGGACAGGGGGATTCACCCCTCCACTTT.

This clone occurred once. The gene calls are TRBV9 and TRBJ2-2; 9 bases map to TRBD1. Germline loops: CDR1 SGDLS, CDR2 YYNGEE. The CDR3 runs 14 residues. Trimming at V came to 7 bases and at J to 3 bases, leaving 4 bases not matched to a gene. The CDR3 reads CASSGQGDTGELFF. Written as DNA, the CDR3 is TGTGCCAGCTCGGGACAGGGTGACACCGGGGAGCTGTTTTTT.

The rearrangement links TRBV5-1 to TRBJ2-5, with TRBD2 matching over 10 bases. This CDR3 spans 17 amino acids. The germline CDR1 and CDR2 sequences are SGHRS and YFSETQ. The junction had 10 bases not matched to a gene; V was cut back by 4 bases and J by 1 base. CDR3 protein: CASSPHLAGVSQETQYF. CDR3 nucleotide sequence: TGCGCCAGCAGCCCGCATCTAGCGGGAGTTTCCCAAGAGACCCAGTACTTC.

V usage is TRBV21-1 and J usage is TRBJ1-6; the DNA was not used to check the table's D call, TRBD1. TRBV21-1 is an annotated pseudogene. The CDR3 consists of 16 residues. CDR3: CASHRQPGPLESPLHF. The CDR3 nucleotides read TGTGCCAGCCATCGACAGCCGGGCCCCTTAGAATCACCCCTCCACTTT.

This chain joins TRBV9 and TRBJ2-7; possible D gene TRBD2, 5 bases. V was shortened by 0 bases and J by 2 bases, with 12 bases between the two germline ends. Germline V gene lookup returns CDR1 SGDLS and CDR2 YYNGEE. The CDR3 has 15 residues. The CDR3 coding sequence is TGTGCCAGCAGCGTAGCCCCCACTAGGACCTACGAGCAGTACTTC. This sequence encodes CASSVAPTRTYEQYF. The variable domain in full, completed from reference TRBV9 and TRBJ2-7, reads DSGVTQTPKHLITATGQRVTLRCSPRSGDLSVYWYQQSLDQGLQFLIQYYNGEERAKGNILERFSAQQFPDLHSELNLSSLELGDSALYFCASSVAPTRTYEQYFGPGTRLTVT.

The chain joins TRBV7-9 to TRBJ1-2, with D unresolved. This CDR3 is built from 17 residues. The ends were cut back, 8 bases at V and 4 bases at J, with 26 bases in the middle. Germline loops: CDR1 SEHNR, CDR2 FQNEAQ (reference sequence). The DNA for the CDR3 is TGTGCCAGCGCGGCAGTTGGTCGGATGGGTGAGAGCTATGGCTACACCTTC. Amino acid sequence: CASAAVGRMGESYGYTF. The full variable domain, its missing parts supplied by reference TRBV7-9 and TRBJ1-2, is DTGVSQNPRHKITKRGQNVTFRCDPISEHNRLYWYRQTLGQGPEFLTYFQNEAQLEKSRLLSDRFSAERPKGSFSTLEIQRTEQGDSAMYLCASAAVGRMGESYGYTFGSGTRLTVV.

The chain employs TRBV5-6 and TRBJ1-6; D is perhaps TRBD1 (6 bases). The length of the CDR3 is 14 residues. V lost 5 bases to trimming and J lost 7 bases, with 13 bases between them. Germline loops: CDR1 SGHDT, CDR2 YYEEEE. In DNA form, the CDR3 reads TGTGCCAGCAGACTTCCAGGGGACAATTCACCCCTCCACTTT. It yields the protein CASRLPGDNSPLHF. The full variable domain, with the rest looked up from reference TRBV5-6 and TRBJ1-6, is DAGVTQSPTHLIKTRGQQVTLRCSPKSGHDTVSWYQQALGQGPQFIFQYYEEEERQRGNFPDRFSGHQFPNYSSELNVNALLLGDSALYLCASRLPGDNSPLHFGNGTRLTVT.

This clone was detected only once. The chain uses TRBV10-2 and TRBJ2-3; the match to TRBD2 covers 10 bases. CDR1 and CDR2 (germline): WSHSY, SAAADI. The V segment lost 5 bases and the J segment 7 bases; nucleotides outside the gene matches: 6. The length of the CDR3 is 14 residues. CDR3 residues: CASSTAGGPNTQYF. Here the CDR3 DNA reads TGCGCCAGCAGTACAGCGGGAGGGCCAAATACGCAGTATTTT.

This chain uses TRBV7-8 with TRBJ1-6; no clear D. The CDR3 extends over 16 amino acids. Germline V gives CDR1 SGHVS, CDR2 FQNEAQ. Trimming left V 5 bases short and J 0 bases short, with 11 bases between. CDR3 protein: CASSPATSSYNSPLHF. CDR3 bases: TGTGCCAGCAGCCCCGCAACGAGCTCCTATAATTCACCCCTCCACTTT.

The CDR3, as DNA: TGTGCCAGCAGTTTAAGTTTAGGACTAGCGGACAATGAGCAGTTCTTC. It translates to CASSLSLGLADNEQFF. This chain joins TRBV27 and TRBJ2-1, with TRBD2 matching 10 bases. CDR1 MNHEY and CDR2 SMNVEV come from the germline V gene (reference sequence). The CDR3 contains 16 residues. V was clipped by 2 bases and J by 5 bases; unmatched bases: 6.

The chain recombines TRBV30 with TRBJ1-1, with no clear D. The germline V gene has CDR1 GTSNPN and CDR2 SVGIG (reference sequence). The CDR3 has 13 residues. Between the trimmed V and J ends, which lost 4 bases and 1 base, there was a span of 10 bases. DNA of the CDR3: TGTGCCTGGAACGGAAGGAGGAACACTGAAGCTTTCTTT. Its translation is CAWNGRRNTEAFF.

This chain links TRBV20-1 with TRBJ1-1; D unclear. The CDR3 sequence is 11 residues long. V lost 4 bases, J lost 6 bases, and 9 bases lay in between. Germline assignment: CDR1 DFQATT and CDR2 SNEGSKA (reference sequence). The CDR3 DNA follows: TGCAGTGCTAAAGCGGGATCTGAAGCTTTCTTT. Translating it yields CSAKAGSEAFF.

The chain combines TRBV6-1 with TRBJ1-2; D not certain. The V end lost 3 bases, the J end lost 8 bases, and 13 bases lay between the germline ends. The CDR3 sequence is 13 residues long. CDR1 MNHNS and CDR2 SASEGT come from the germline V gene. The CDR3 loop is CASSEWGSGGYTF. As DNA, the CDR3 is TGTGCCAGCAGTGAGTGGGGATCGGGAGGCTACACCTTC.

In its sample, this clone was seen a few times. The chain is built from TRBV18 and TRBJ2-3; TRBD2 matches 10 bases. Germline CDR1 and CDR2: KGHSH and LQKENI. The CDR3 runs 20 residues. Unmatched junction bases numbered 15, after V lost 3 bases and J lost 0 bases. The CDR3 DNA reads TGTGCCAGCTCACCCTTGGCGGGGCTAGCGGGAGAACGGAGCACAGATACGCAGTATTTT. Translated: CASSPLAGLAGERSTDTQYF.

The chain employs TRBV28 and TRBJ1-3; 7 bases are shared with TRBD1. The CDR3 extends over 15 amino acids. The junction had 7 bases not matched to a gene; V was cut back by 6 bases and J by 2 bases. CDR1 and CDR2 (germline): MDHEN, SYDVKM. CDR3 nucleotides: TGTGCCAGCAGATTTACACAGGGGACTGGAAACACCATATATTTT. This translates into CASRFTQGTGNTIYF.

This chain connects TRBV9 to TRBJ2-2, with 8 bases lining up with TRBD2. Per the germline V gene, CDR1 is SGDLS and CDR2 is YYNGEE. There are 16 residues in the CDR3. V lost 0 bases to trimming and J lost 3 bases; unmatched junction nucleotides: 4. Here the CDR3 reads CASSVGTSLYTGELFF. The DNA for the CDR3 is TGTGCCAGCAGCGTAGGGACTAGCCTCTACACCGGGGAGCTGTTTTTT.

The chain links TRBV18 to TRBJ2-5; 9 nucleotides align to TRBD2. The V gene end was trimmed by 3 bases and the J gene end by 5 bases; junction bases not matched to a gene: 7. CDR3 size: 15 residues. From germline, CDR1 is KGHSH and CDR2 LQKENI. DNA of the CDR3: TGTGCCAGCTCACCCAGCGGGAGGTTAAGGGAGACCCAGTACTTC. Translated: CASSPSGRLRETQYF.

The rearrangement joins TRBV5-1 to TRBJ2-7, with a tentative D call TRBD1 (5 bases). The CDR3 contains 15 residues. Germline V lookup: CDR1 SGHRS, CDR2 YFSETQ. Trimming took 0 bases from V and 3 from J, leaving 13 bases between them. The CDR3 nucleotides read TGCGCCAGCAGCTTGGACCAGGGCGCAATCTACGAGCAGTACTTC. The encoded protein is CASSLDQGAIYEQYF.

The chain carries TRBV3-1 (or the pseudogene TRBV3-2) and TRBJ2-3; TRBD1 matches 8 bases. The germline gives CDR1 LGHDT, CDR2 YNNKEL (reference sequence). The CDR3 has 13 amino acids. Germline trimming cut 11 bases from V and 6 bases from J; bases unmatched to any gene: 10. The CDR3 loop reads CAGNRGVADTQYF. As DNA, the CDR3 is TGTGCCGGCAACAGGGGGGTGGCCGATACGCAGTATTTT.

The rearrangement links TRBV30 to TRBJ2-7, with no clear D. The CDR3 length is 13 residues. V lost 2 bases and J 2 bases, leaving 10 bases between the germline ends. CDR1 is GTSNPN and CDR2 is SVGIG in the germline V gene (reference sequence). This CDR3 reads CAWSTSAAYEQYF. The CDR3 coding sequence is TGTGCCTGGAGTACCAGCGCAGCCTACGAGCAGTACTTC.